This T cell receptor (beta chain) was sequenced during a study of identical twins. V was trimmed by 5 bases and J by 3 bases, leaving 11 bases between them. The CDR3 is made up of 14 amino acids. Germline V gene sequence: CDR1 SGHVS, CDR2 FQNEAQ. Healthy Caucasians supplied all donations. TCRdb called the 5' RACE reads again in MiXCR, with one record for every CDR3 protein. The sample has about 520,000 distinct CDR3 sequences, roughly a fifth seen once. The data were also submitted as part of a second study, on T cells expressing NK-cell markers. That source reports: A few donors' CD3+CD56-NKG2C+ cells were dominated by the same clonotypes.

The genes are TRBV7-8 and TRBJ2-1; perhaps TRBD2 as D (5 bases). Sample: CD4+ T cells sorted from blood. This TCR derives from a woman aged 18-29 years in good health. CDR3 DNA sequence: TGTGCCAGCAGCCCAAACGGGATCTACAATGAGCAGTTCTTC. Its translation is CASSPNGIYNEQFF.